The 5 T cell receptor beta chains presented below share a single source sample, sequenced in a study of molecular identifiers for immune sequencing clone quantification. MiXCR, run by TCRdb on the PCR reads, gives a single entry per CDR3 protein. The sample lists some 650,000 distinct CDR3 sequences, about 20% occurring once. The sample comprised naive CD8+ T cells from blood, with Jurkat cell RNA spiked in. Subset: FACS-sorted CD8+CD4-CCR7+CD45RA+ naive T cells. The receptors derive from a human donor in good health. Some libraries in this study had Jurkat cell RNA spiked in.

This clonotype occurred many times. J is TRBJ2-5 and V is TRBV4-3; 9 bases line up with TRBD2. Trimming cost V 0 bases and J 7 bases; bases outside gene matches: 9. Germline V lookup: CDR1 LGHNA, CDR2 YSLEER. The CDR3 consists of 16 residues. CDR3 DNA: TGCGCCAGCAGCCAAGATGCTAGCGGGGTTATGGGGACCCAGTACTTC. As protein: CASSQDASGVMGTQYF.

On this clonotype itself: A clone one base away is much larger, so this may be a read error. The V and J genes are TRBV4-1 and TRBJ1-6; possibly TRBD1 for D (5 bases). This CDR3 region has 16 residues. Per the germline V gene, CDR1 is MGHRA and CDR2 is YSYEKL. V lost 4 bases and J lost 4, with 14 bases in between. The CDR3: CASSREWGLYNSPLHF. The CDR3 nucleotides read TGCGCCAGCAGCCGAGAGTGGGGACTGTATAATTCACCCCTCCACTTT.

V usage is TRBV9 and J usage is TRBJ2-1; unclear D gene. Germline assignment: CDR1 SGDLS and CDR2 YYNGEE. V was trimmed by 0 bases and J by 8 bases, leaving 9 bases between them. CDR3 size: 13 residues. In DNA, the CDR3 is TGTGCCAGCAGCGTAGGGCAGGTGGATGAGCAGTTCTTC. The encoded protein is CASSVGQVDEQFF.

This clonotype appeared many times. This sequence joins TRBV28 and TRBJ1-1; D might be TRBD1 (5 bases). Germline assignment: CDR1 MDHEN and CDR2 SYDVKM. CDR3 length: 12 amino acids. The V and J ends lost 8 bases and 6 bases respectively, with 13 bases between them. The CDR3 protein is CASGLQGPEAFF. The DNA for the CDR3 is TGTGCCAGCGGTCTCCAGGGACCTGAAGCTTTCTTT.

A single count supports this clonotype. This clone may be a read error of a much larger clone one base away. This sequence joins TRBV15 and TRBJ2-3; 8 nucleotides match TRBD1. This CDR3 is 17 amino acids long. Germline values: CDR1 LNHNV, CDR2 YYDKDF (reference sequence). CDR3: CAASRVLSGGGADTQYF. The CDR3 region has the DNA TGTGCCGCCAGCAGAGTACTCTCAGGGGGCGGGGCAGATACGCAGTATTTT.